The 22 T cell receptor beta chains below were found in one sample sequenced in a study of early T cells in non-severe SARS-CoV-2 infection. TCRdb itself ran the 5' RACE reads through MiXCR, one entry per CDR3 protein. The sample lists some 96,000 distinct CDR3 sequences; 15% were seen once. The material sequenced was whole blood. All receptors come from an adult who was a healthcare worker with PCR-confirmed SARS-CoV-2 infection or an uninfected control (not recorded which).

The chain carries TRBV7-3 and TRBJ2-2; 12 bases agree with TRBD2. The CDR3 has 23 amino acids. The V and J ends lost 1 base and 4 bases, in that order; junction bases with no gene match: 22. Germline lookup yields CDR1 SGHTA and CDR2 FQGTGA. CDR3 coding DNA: TGTGCCAGCAGCTTAAAGTCAGCCTTTCCGGGACTAGCGGGCCGGGAGGGCACCGGGGAGCTGTTTTTT. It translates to CASSLKSAFPGLAGREGTGELFF.

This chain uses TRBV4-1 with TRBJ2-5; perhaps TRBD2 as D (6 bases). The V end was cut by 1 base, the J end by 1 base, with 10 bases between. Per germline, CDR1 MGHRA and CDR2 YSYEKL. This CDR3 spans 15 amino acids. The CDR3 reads CASSQVPGVQETQYF. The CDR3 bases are TGCGCCAGCAGCCAAGTCCCGGGGGTCCAAGAGACCCAGTACTTC.

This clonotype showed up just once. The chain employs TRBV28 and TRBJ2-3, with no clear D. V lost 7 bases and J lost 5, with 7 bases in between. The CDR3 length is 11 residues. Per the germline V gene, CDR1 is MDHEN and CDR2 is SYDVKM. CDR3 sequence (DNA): TGTGCCAGCAAGAAGATAGATACGCAGTATTTT. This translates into CASKKIDTQYF.

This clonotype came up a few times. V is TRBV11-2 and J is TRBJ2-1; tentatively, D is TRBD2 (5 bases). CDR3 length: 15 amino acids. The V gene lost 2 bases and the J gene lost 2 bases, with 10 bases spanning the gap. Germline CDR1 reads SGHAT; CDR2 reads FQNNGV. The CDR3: CASSLLRVAYNEQFF. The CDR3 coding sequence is TGTGCCAGCAGCTTATTGCGGGTTGCCTACAATGAGCAGTTCTTC.

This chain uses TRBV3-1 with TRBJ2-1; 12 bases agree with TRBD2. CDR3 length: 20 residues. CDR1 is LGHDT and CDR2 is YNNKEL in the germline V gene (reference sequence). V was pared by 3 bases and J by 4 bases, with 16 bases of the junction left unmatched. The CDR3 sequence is CASSQTLAGGHWVAYNEQFF. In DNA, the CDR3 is TGTGCCAGCAGCCAGACACTAGCGGGGGGACACTGGGTCGCGTACAATGAGCAGTTCTTC.

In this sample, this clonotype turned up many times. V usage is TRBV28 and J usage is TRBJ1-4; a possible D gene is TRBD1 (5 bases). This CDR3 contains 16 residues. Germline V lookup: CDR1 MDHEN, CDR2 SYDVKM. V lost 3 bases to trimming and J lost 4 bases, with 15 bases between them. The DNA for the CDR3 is TGTGCCAGCAGTTTCTGGGGAGGCAGGGTTAATGAAAAACTGTTTTTT. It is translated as CASSFWGGRVNEKLFF.

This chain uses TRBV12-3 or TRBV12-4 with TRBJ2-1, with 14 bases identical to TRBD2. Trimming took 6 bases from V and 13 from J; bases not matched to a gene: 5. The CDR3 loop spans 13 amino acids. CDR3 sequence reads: CASSPGLAGDQFF. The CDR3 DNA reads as TGTGCCAGCAGCCCGGGACTAGCGGGAGATCAGTTCTTC.

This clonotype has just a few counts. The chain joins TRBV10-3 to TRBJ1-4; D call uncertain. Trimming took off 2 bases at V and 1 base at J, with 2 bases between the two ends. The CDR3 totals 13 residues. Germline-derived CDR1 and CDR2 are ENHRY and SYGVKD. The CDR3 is CAISERTNEKLFF. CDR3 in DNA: TGTGCCATCAGTGAGCGAACTAATGAAAAACTGTTTTTT.

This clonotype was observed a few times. DNA for the CDR3: TGTGCCATCAGGGATACCTACGAGCAGTACTTC. It yields the protein CAIRDTYEQYF. The V call is TRBV10-3, the J call TRBJ2-7; D remains ambiguous. The CDR3 sequence is 11 residues long. V was clipped by 6 bases and J by 2 bases, with 5 bases between them. CDR1 and CDR2 from the germline V gene are ENHRY and SYGVKD.

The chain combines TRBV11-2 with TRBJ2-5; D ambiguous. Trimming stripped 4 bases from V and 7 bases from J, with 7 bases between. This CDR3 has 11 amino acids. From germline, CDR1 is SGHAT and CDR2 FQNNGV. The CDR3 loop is CASSYPGTQYF. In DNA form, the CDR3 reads TGTGCCAGCAGCTACCCTGGGACCCAGTACTTC. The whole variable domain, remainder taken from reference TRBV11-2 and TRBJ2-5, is EAGVAQSPRYKIIEKRQSVAFWCNPISGHATLYWYQQILGQGPKLLIQFQNNGVVDDSQLPKDRFSAERLKGVDSTLKIQPAKLEDSAVYLCASSYPGTQYFGPGTRLLVL.

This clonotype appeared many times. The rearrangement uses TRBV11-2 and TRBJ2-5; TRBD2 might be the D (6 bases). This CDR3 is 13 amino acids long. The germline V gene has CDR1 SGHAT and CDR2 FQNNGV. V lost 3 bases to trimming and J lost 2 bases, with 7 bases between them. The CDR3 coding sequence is TGTGCCAGCAGCTTTCTAGCGCAAGAGACCCAGTACTTC. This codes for CASSFLAQETQYF.

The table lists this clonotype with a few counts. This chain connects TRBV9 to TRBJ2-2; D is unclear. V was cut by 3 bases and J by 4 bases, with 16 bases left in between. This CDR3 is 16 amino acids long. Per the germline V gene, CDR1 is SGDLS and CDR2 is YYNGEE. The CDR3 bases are TGTGCCAGCAGCGCCGTGGTGGGGTTTAGCACCGGGGAGCTGTTTTTT. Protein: CASSAVVGFSTGELFF.

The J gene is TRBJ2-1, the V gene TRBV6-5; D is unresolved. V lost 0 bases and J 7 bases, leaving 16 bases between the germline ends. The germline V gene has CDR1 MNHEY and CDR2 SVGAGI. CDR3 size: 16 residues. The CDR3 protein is CASSYSRSLSQNEQFF. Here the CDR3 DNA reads TGTGCCAGCAGTTACTCGAGGTCCCTCAGCCAAAATGAGCAGTTCTTC.

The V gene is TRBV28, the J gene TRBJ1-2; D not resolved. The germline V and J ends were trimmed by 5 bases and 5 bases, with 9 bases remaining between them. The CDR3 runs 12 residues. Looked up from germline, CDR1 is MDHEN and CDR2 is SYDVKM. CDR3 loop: CASSGRGYGYTF. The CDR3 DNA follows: TGTGCCAGCAGTGGCAGAGGATATGGCTACACCTTC.

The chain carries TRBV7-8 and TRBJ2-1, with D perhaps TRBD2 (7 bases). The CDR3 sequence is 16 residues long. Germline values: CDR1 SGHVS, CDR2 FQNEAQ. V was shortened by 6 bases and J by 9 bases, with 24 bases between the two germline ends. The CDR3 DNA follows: TGTGCCAGCAGATCCGGGGGGCTCCCGGCCCGGGTTGAGCAGTTCTTC. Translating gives CASRSGGLPARVEQFF. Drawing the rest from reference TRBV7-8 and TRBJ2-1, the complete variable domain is GAGVSQSPRYKVAKRGQDVALRCDPISGHVSLFWYQQALGQGPEFLTYFQNEAQLDKSGLPSDRFFAERPEGSVSTLKIQRTQQEDSAVYLCASRSGGLPARVEQFFGPGTRLTVL.

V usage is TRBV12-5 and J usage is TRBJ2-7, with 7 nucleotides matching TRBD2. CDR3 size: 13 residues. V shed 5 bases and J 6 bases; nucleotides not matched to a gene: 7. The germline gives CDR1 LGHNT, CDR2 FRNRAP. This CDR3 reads CASGRGSGSEQYF. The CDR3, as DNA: TGTGCTAGTGGTCGCGGGAGCGGGTCCGAGCAGTACTTC.

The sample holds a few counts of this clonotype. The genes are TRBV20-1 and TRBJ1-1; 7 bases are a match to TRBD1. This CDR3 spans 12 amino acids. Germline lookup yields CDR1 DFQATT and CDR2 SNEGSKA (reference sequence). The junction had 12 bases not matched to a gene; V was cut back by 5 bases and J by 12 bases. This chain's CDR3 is CSAPGQATLTFF. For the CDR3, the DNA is TGCAGTGCTCCTGGACAGGCAACATTAACTTTCTTT.

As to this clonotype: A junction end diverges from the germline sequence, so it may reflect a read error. CDR3 sequence: CARSQGQGREAFF. CDR3 nucleotides: TGCGCCAGGAGCCAAGGCCAGGGGCGTGAAGCTTTCTTT. This rearrangement joins TRBV4-1 to TRBJ1-1; D is perhaps TRBD1 (6 bases). This CDR3 is built from 13 residues. Per germline, CDR1 MGHRA and CDR2 YSYEKL.

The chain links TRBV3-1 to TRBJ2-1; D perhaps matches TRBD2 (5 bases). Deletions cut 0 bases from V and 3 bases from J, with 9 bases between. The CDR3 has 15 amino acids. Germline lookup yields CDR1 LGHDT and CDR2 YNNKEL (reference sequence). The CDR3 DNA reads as TGTGCCAGCAGCCAAGATGCGGGTCGCTACAATGAGCAGTTCTTC. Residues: CASSQDAGRYNEQFF.

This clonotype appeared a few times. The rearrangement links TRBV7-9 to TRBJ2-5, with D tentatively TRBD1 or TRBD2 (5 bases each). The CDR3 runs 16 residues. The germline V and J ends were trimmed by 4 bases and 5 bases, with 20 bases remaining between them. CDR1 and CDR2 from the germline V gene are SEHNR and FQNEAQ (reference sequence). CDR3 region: CASSSNRHRDGETQYF. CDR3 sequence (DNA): TGTGCCAGCAGCTCCAATCGCCACCGGGACGGGGAGACCCAGTACTTC.

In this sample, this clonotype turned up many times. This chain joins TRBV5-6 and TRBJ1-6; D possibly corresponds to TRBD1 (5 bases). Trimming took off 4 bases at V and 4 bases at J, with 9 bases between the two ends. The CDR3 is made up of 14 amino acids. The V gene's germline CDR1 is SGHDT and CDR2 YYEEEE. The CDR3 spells CASSLRGYNSPLHF. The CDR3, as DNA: TGTGCCAGCAGCCTAAGGGGTTATAATTCACCCCTCCACTTT.

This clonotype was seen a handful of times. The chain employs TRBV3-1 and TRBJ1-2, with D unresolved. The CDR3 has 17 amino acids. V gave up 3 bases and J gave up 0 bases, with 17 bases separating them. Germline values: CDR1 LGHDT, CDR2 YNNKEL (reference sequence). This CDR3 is CASSQRMGIRANYGYTF. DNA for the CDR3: TGTGCCAGCAGCCAGCGGATGGGTATCCGAGCTAACTATGGCTACACCTTC.